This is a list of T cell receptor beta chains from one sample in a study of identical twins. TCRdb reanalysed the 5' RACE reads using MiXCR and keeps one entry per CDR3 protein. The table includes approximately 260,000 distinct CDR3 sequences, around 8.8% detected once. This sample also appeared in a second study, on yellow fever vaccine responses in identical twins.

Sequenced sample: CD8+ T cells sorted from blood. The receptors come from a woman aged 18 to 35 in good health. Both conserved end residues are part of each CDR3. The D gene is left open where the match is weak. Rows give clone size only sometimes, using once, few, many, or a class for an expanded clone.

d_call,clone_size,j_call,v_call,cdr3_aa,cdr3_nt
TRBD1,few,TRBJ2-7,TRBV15,CATSSGTDYEQYF,TGTGCCACCAGCAGTGGGACAGACTACGAGCAGTACTTC
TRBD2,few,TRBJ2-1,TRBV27,CASSSSLTSVTYNEQFF,TGTGCCAGCAGTTCCTCCCTGACTAGCGTGACCTACAATGAGCAGTTCTTC
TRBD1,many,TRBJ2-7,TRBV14,CASSQAGTVYEQYF,TGTGCCAGCAGCCAAGCCGGGACAGTTTACGAGCAGTACTTC
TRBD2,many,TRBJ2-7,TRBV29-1,CSVGGGETYEQYF,TGCAGCGTTGGGGGAGGGGAGACCTACGAGCAGTACTTC
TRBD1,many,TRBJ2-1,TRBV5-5,CASSTWDSYNEQFF,TGTGCCAGCAGCACGTGGGACAGCTACAATGAGCAGTTCTTC
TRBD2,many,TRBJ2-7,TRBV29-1,CSVGLADYYEQYF,TGCAGCGTTGGACTAGCGGACTACTACGAGCAGTACTTC
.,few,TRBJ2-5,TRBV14,CASSQENMQETQYF,TGTGCCAGCAGCCAAGAAAATATGCAAGAGACCCAGTACTTC
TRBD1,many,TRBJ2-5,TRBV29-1,CSVRQGLETQYF,TGCAGCGTTCGACAGGGTTTAGAGACCCAGTACTTC
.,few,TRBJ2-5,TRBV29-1,CSVEGRGETQYF,TGCAGCGTTGAAGGCAGGGGAGAGACCCAGTACTTC
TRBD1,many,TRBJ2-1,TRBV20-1,CSARWQGEREQFF,TGCAGTGCTAGGTGGCAGGGGGAGAGGGAGCAGTTCTTC
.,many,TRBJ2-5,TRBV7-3,CASSQKRNQETQYF,TGTGCCAGCAGCCAAAAGAGGAACCAAGAGACCCAGTACTTC
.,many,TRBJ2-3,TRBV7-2,CASSFRDLSTDTQYF,TGTGCCAGCAGCTTTCGGGACTTAAGCACAGATACGCAGTATTTT
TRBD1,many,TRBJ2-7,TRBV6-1,CASNKGRGRPYEQYF,TGTGCCAGCAATAAGGGAAGGGGGCGACCCTACGAGCAGTACTTC
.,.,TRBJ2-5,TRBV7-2,CASSPERRGETQYF,TGTGCCAGCAGCCCGGAGAGGCGGGGAGAGACCCAGTACTTC
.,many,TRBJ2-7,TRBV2,CASRVADSYEQYF,TGTGCCAGCAGGGTAGCGGACTCCTACGAGCAGTACTTC
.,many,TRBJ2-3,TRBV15,CATSRDRGEGADTQYF,TGTGCCACCAGCAGAGACAGGGGCGAGGGTGCAGATACGCAGTATTTT
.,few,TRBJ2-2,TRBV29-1,CSASKNTGELFF,TGCAGCGCCTCCAAGAACACCGGGGAGCTGTTTTTT
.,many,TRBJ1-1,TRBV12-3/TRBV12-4,CASSLAPRTENTEAFF,TGTGCCAGCAGTTTAGCGCCCAGGACAGAGAACACTGAAGCTTTCTTT
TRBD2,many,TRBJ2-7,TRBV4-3,CASSQLAGNPGIEQYF,TGCGCCAGCAGCCAACTAGCGGGGAACCCTGGTATCGAGCAGTACTTC
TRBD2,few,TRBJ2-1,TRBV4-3,CASSQDLFPRTSVGNEQFF,TGCGCCAGCAGCCAAGATTTATTTCCCAGGACTAGCGTGGGCAATGAGCAGTTCTTC
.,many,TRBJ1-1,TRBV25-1,CASSDDSFLNTEAFF,TGTGCCAGCAGTGACGACAGCTTCCTGAACACTGAAGCTTTCTTT
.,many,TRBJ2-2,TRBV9,CASSVRGELFF,TGTGCCAGCAGCGTAAGAGGGGAGCTGTTTTTT
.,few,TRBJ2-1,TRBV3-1,CASSQEGAGSFSYNEQFF,TGTGCCAGCAGCCAAGAAGGGGCCGGAAGTTTCTCCTACAATGAGCAGTTCTTC
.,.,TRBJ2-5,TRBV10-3,CAITPPWSAETQYF,TGTGCCATCACCCCCCCTTGGTCCGCAGAGACCCAGTACTTC
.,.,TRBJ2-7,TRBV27,CASSITGTTYEQYF,TGTGCCAGCAGTATAACCGGGACAACCTACGAGCAGTACTTC
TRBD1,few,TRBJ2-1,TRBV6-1,CASSEGDRGYNEQFF,TGTGCCAGCAGTGAAGGGGACAGGGGCTACAATGAGCAGTTCTTC
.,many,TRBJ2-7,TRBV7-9,CASNFAPDYEQYF,TGTGCCAGCAATTTTGCCCCCGATTACGAGCAGTACTTC
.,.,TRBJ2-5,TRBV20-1,CSARDGTVHLETQYF,TGCAGTGCTAGAGATGGGACGGTGCATTTGGAGACCCAGTACTTC
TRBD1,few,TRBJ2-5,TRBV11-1,CASSFPTGGSQETQYF,TGTGCCAGCAGCTTCCCGACAGGGGGGAGTCAAGAGACCCAGTACTTC
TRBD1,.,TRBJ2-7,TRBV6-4,CASSHLPGQQYEQYF,TGTGCCAGCAGTCACCTACCGGGACAGCAGTACGAGCAGTACTTC
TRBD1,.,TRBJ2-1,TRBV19,CASSQGVEQFF,TGTGCCAGTAGTCAGGGGGTTGAGCAGTTCTTC
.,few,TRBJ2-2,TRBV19,CASSIEGFSGELFF,TGTGCCAGTAGTATAGAAGGGTTCAGCGGGGAGCTGTTTTTT
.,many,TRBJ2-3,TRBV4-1,CASGGDSDTQYF,TGCGCCAGTGGAGGCGATTCAGATACGCAGTATTTT
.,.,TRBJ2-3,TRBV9,CASSAQIQGGEGDTQYF,TGTGCCAGCAGCGCCCAGATACAGGGAGGTGAGGGAGATACGCAGTATTTT
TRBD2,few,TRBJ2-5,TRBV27,CASKGLAGGTETQYF,TGTGCCAGCAAGGGGTTAGCGGGGGGGACGGAGACCCAGTACTTC
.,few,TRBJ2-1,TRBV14,CASSQDWVGGEQFF,TGTGCCAGCAGCCAAGACTGGGTGGGGGGTGAGCAGTTCTTC
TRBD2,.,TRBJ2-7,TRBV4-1,CASSQVVAGGPHEQYF,TGCGCCAGCAGCCAAGTGGTGGCGGGAGGGCCCCACGAGCAGTACTTC
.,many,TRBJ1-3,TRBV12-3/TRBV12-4,CASSLEPGLLDTIYF,TGTGCCAGCAGTTTAGAGCCGGGACTGCTGGACACCATATATTTT
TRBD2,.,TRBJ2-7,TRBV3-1,CASSPGLAGGPESYEQYF,TGTGCCAGCAGCCCGGGACTAGCGGGAGGGCCGGAGAGCTACGAGCAGTACTTC
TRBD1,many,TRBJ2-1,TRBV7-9,CASSLGQGSYNEQFF,TGTGCCAGCAGCTTAGGACAGGGATCCTACAATGAGCAGTTCTTC
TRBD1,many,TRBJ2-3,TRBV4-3,CASSQRQGGTDTQYF,TGCGCCAGCAGCCAAAGACAGGGAGGCACAGATACGCAGTATTTT
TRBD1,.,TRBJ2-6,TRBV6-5,CASSLTLTGASEYRVPGANVLTF,TGTGCCAGCAGTCTCACCTTGACAGGGGCTAGCGAGTATAGGGTCCCTGGGGCCAACGTCCTGACTTTC
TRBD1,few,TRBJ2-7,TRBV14,CASSPRDRGPSYEQYF,TGTGCCAGCAGCCCCCGGGACAGGGGACCCTCCTACGAGCAGTACTTC
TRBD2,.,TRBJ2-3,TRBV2,CALSPHRLAGGPGTDTQYF,TGTGCCCTCAGTCCTCATCGACTAGCGGGAGGGCCTGGCACAGATACGCAGTATTTT
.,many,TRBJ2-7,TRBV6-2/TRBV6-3,CASSLGAIYYEQYF,TGTGCCAGCAGTCTAGGAGCTATTTACTACGAGCAGTACTTC
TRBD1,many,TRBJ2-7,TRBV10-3,CAAQTWTGQAYEQYF,TGTGCCGCCCAAACGTGGACAGGCCAAGCCTACGAGCAGTACTTC
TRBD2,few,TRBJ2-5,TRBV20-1,CSAPAGGALETQYF,TGCAGTGCCCCAGCGGGGGGGGCCCTAGAGACCCAGTACTTC
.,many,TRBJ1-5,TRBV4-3,CASSQELGLSNQPQHF,TGCGCCAGCAGCCAAGAACTGGGCCTTAGCAATCAGCCCCAGCATTTT
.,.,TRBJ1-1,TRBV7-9,CASSWGGGTEAFF,TGTGCCAGCAGCTGGGGGGGGGGAACTGAAGCTTTCTTT
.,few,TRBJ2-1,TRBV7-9,CASSLVLAFDEQFF,TGTGCCAGCAGCTTAGTACTAGCTTTTGATGAGCAGTTCTTC